The rows below give T cell receptor beta chains drawn from one sample of a study of neurological immune-mediated disorders. TCRdb reanalysed the 5' RACE reads using MiXCR and keeps one entry per CDR3 protein. The table shows some 27,000 distinct CDR3 sequences, with less than 8.5% occurring only once. Sequencing used PBMCs. The receptor source for this set is a woman aged 45-65 years in good health. CDR3s include the opening cysteine and the closing phenylalanine or tryptophan. The order of the fields is J gene, D gene, V gene, clone size, CDR3 DNA, CDR3 protein. A D gene is named only where the DNA matches it firmly. Clone sizes are shown as how often the clone was seen (once, few, many) or a class if it is expanded.

j_gene: TRBJ2-1; d_gene: TRBD1; v_gene: TRBV9; abundance: many; CDR3nt: TGTGCCAGCAGCGTGGGGACAGGGGGTTATGAGCAGTTCTTC; CDR3aa: CASSVGTGGYEQFF
j_gene: TRBJ2-7; d_gene: -; v_gene: TRBV3-1; abundance: medium-sized; CDR3nt: TGTGCCAGCAGCCAAGCCCTGCAGGTCGAGCAGTACTTC; CDR3aa: CASSQALQVEQYF
j_gene: TRBJ2-2; d_gene: TRBD1; v_gene: TRBV28; abundance: many; CDR3nt: TGTGCCAGCAGCTCGGGACAGGGGGCCTCCGGGGAGCTGTTTTTT; CDR3aa: CASSSGQGASGELFF
j_gene: TRBJ2-2; d_gene: -; v_gene: TRBV18; abundance: many; CDR3nt: TGTGTCAGCTCACGCCCAACCGGGACAACGAACACCGGGGAGCTGTTTTTT; CDR3aa: CVSSRPTGTTNTGELFF
j_gene: TRBJ2-7; d_gene: TRBD2; v_gene: TRBV11-2; abundance: many; CDR3nt: TGTGCCAGCAGCCATGTTGGACTAGCGGGAAGTTCCTACGAGCAGTACTTC; CDR3aa: CASSHVGLAGSSYEQYF
j_gene: TRBJ2-7; d_gene: TRBD1; v_gene: TRBV5-1; abundance: many; CDR3nt: TGCGCCAGCAGCCCTGGACAGGGGATCCACGAGCAGTACTTC; CDR3aa: CASSPGQGIHEQYF
j_gene: TRBJ2-2; d_gene: -; v_gene: TRBV25-1; abundance: medium-sized; CDR3nt: TGTGCCAGCCGTCCGGCAGGGCAAGACACCGGGGAGCTGTTTTTT; CDR3aa: CASRPAGQDTGELFF
j_gene: TRBJ2-2; d_gene: TRBD1; v_gene: TRBV5-5; abundance: many; CDR3nt: TGTGCCAGCAGCCGATTAGGGGGCGCGAACACCGGGGAGCTGTTTTTT; CDR3aa: CASSRLGGANTGELFF
j_gene: TRBJ1-6; d_gene: TRBD1; v_gene: TRBV7-9; abundance: many; CDR3nt: TGTGCCAGCAGCCGACAGGGAAGAAATTCACCCCTCCACTTT; CDR3aa: CASSRQGRNSPLHF
j_gene: TRBJ2-1; d_gene: -; v_gene: TRBV20-1; abundance: many; CDR3nt: TGCAGTGCTAGACGGACTTCCTACAATGAGCAGTTCTTC; CDR3aa: CSARRTSYNEQFF